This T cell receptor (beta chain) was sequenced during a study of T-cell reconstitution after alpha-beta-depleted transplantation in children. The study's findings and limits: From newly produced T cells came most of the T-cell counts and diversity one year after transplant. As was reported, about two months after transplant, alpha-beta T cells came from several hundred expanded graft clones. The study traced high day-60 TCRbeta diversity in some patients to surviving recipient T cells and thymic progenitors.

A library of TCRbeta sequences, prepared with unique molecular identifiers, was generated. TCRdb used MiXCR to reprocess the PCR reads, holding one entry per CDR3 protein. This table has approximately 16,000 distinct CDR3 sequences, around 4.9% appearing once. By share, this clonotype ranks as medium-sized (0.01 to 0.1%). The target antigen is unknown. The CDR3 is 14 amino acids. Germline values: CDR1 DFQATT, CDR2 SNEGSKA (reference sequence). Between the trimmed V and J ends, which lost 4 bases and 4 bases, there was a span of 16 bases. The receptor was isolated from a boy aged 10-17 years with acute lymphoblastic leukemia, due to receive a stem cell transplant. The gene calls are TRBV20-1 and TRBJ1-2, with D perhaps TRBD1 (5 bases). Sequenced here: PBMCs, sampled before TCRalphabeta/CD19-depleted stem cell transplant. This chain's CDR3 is CSATTRTGGYGYTF. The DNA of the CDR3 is TGCAGTGCTACAACGCGGACTGGGGGCTATGGCTACACCTTC.